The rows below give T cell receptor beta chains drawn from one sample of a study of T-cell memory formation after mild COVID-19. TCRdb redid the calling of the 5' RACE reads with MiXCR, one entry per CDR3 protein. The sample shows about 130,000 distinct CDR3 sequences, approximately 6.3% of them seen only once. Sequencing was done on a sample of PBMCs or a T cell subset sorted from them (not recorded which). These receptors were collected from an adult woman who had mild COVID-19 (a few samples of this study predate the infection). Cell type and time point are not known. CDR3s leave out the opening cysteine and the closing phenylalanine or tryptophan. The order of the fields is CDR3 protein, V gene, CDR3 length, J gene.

CDR3aa: ASSSGPYREAF; v_gene: TRBV7-6; len: 11; j_gene: TRBJ1-1
CDR3aa: ATSDTGTGNYGYT; v_gene: TRBV24-1; len: 13; j_gene: TRBJ1-2
CDR3aa: ASSSRAGRLTSYEQY; v_gene: TRBV19; len: 15; j_gene: TRBJ2-7
CDR3aa: ASSNRGAGNTIY; v_gene: TRBV11-3; len: 12; j_gene: TRBJ1-3
CDR3aa: ASSYSTGVQPQH; v_gene: TRBV6-6; len: 12; j_gene: TRBJ1-5
CDR3aa: ASSPTGPWTGNTIY; v_gene: TRBV11-3; len: 14; j_gene: TRBJ1-3
CDR3aa: ASSRGQTERWGF; v_gene: TRBV12-3/TRBV12-4; len: 12; j_gene: TRBJ1-1
CDR3aa: ASSFGQSNQPQH; v_gene: TRBV7-9; len: 12; j_gene: TRBJ1-5
CDR3aa: ATSDFGGDNEQF; v_gene: TRBV24-1; len: 12; j_gene: TRBJ2-1
CDR3aa: ASSSRLGGGFAGELF; v_gene: TRBV12-3/TRBV12-4; len: 15; j_gene: TRBJ2-2
CDR3aa: ASRTGGPNYEQY; v_gene: TRBV6-2/TRBV6-3; len: 12; j_gene: TRBJ2-7
CDR3aa: ASPRGRGGNYGYT; v_gene: TRBV21-1; len: 13; j_gene: TRBJ1-2
CDR3aa: ATSETTGSPDGYT; v_gene: TRBV24-1; len: 13; j_gene: TRBJ1-2
CDR3aa: ASSFSGTRYEQY; v_gene: TRBV27; len: 12; j_gene: TRBJ2-7
CDR3aa: ASSLGVAGAGYNEQF; v_gene: TRBV5-1; len: 15; j_gene: TRBJ2-1
CDR3aa: ASSPGRGLIQETQY; v_gene: TRBV5-1; len: 14; j_gene: TRBJ2-5
CDR3aa: ASSPGEETQY; v_gene: TRBV18; len: 10; j_gene: TRBJ2-5
CDR3aa: ASSLGDGNQPQH; v_gene: TRBV7-9; len: 12; j_gene: TRBJ1-5
CDR3aa: ASSLGVNTIY; v_gene: TRBV7-9; len: 10; j_gene: TRBJ1-3
CDR3aa: ASSRKLPSGREETQY; v_gene: TRBV4-2; len: 15; j_gene: TRBJ2-5
CDR3aa: ASSLTSPGKEAF; v_gene: TRBV6-6; len: 12; j_gene: TRBJ1-1
CDR3aa: ATSEGTGGLHTDTQY; v_gene: TRBV24-1; len: 15; j_gene: TRBJ2-3
CDR3aa: ASSVAEGETYEQY; v_gene: TRBV9; len: 13; j_gene: TRBJ2-7